The count of the clone carrying this TCR beta chain is one. Its antigen is unknown. PCR employed 60 Vbeta and 13 Jbeta primers. Profiling relied on immunoSEQ multiplex PCR, and the TCRdb table lists in-frame clones only, not all of them. In the table there are roughly 100,000 clones, around two thirds of which are singletons. This CDR3 has 14 amino acids. Germline V gives CDR1 SGHAT, CDR2 FQDESV (reference sequence). V was cut by 7 bases and J by 1 base, with 13 bases left in between. Unrecorded immune exposures were likely, despite nominal health at sampling. The sample belongs to a study of cytomegalovirus exposure and HLA in healthy donors. Findings of the study overall: A later analysis linked 16,951 TCR beta sequences to HLA alleles at 0.05 false discovery rate. Indistinguishable V segments, including TRBV6-2 and TRBV6-3, were excluded.

This receptor was obtained from a man aged 25 to 40 in good health and CMV-seropositive. Sequenced sample: PBMCs. The chain recombines TRBV11-1 with TRBJ1-1, with D possibly TRBD1 on 5 matching bases. The CDR3 loop reads CASTEVGQNTEAFF. Written as DNA, the CDR3 is TGTGCCAGCACCGAGGTAGGACAGAACACTGAAGCTTTCTTT.